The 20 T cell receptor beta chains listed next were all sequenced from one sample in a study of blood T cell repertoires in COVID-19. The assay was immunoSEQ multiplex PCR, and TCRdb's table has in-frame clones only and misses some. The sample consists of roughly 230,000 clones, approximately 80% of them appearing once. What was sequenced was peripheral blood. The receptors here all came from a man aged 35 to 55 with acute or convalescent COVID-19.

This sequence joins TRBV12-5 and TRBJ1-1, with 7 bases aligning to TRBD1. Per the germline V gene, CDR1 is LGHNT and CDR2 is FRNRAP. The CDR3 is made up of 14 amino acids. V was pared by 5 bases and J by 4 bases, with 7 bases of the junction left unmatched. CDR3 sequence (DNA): TGTGCTAGTGGTCCTAGGGGGCTTAGCACTGAAGCTTTCTTT. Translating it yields CASGPRGLSTEAFF.

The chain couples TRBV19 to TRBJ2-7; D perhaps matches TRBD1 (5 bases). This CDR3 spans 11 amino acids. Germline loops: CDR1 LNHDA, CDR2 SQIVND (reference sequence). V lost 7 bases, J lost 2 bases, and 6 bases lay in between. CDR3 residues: CASKQAYEQYF. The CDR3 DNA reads TGTGCCAGTAAACAGGCCTACGAGCAGTACTTC.

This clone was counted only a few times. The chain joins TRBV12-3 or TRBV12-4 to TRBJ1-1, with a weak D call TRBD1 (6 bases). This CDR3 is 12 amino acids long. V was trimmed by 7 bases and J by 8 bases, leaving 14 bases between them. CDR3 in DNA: TGTGCCAGCACCGGGGGGGGGCCGGAAGCTTTCTTT. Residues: CASTGGGPEAFF.

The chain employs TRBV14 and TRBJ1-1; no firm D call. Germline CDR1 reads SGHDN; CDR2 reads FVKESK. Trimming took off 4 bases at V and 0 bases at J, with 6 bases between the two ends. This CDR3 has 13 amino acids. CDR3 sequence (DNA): TGTGCCAGCAGCCCCCACTTGAACACTGAAGCTTTCTTT. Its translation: CASSPHLNTEAFF.

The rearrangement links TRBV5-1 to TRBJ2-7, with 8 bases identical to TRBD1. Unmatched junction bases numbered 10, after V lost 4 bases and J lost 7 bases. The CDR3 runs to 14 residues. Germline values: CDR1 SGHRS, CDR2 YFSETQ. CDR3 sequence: CASSDTGGVGEQYF. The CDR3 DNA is TGCGCCAGCAGCGATACAGGGGGAGTGGGGGAGCAGTACTTC.

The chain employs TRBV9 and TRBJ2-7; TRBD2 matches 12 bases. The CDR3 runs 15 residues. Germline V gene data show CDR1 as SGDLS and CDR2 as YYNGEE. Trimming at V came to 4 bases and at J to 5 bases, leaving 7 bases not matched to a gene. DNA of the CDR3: TGTGCCAGCAGCTCTTCTAGCGGGAGGGGCGACGAGCAGTACTTC. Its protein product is CASSSSSGRGDEQYF.

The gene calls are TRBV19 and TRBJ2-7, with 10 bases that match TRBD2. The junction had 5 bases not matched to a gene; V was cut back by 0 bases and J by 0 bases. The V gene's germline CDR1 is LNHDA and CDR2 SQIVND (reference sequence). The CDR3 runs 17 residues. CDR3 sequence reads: CASSIDPPSGSSYEQYF. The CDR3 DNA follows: TGTGCCAGTAGTATAGATCCTCCTAGCGGGAGCTCCTACGAGCAGTACTTC.

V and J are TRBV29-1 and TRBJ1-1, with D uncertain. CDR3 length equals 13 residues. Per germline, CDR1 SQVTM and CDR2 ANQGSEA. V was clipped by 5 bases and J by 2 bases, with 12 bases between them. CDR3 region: CSVRGQSNTEAFF. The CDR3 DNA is TGCAGCGTTCGCGGGCAGTCTAACACTGAAGCTTTCTTT.

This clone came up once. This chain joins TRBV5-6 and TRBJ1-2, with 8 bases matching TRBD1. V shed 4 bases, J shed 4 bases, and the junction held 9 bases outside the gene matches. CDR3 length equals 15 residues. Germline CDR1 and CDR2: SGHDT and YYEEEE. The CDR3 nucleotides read TGTGCCAGCAGCCAAGACAGGGGCGGAACCTATGGCTACACCTTC. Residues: CASSQDRGGTYGYTF. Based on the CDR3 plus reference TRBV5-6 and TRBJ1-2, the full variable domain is DAGVTQSPTHLIKTRGQQVTLRCSPKSGHDTVSWYQQALGQGPQFIFQYYEEEERQRGNFPDRFSGHQFPNYSSELNVNALLLGDSALYLCASSQDRGGTYGYTFGSGTRLTVV.

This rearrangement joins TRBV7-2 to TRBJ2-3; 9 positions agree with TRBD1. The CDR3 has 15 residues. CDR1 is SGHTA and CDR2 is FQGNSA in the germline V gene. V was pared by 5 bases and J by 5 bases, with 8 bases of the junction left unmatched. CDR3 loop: CASSPRTGVGDTQYF. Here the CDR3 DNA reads TGTGCCAGCAGCCCGAGGACAGGGGTGGGAGATACGCAGTATTTT.

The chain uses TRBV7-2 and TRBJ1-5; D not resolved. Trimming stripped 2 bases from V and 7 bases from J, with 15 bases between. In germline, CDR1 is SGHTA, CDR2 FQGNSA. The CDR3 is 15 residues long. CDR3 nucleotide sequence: TGTGCCAGCAGCTTATTTTCGCCTAAAAACCAGCCCCAGCATTTT. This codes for CASSLFSPKNQPQHF.

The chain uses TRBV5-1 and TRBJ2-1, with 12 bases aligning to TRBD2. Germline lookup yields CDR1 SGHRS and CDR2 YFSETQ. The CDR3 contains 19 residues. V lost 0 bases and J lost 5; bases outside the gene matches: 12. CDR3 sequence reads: CASSLAGLAGPSTHNEQFF. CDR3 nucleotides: TGCGCCAGCAGCTTGGCGGGACTAGCGGGCCCATCGACTCACAATGAGCAGTTCTTC.

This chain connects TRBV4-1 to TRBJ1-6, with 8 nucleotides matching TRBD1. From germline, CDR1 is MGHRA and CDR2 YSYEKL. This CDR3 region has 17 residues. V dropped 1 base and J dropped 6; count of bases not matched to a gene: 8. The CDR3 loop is CASSQGAPGQANSPLHF. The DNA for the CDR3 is TGCGCCAGCAGCCAAGGGGCCCCGGGACAGGCTAATTCACCCCTCCACTTT.

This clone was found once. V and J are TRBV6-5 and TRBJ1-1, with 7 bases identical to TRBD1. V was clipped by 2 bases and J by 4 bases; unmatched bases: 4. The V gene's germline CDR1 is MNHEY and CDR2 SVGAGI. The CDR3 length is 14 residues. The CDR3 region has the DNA TGTGCCAGCAGTTACCTAGGGGGCCGCACTGAAGCTTTCTTT. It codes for CASSYLGGRTEAFF.

The CDR3 DNA reads as TGTGCCAGCAGCCCTCTCAGCTACAATGAGCAGTTCTTC. Its protein product is CASSPLSYNEQFF. This chain connects TRBV3-1 (or the pseudogene TRBV3-2) to TRBJ2-1; D remains unclear. Trimming pared 4 bases from V and 3 bases from J, leaving 7 bases between. CDR3 size: 13 residues. Germline V gene lookup returns CDR1 LGHDT and CDR2 YNNKEL (reference sequence).

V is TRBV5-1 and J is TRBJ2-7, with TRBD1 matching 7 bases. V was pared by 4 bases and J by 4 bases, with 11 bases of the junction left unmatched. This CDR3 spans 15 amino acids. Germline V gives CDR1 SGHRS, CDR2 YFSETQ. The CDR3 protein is CASSISGTEEYEQYF. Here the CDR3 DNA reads TGCGCCAGCAGCATCTCCGGGACAGAAGAGTACGAGCAGTACTTC. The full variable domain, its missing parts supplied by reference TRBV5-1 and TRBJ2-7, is KAGVTQTPRYLIKTRGQQVTLSCSPISGHRSVSWYQQTPGQGLQFLFEYFSETQRNKGNFPGRFSGRQFSNSRSEMNVSTLELGDSALYLCASSISGTEEYEQYFGPGTRLTVT.

In nucleotides, the CDR3 is TGTGCCAGCAGCTTGGACAGGATTTACGAGCAGTACTTC. As protein: CASSLDRIYEQYF. The gene calls are TRBV5-5 and TRBJ2-7, with D perhaps matching TRBD1 (5 bases). The CDR3 length is 13 residues. V lost 0 bases and J 4 bases, leaving 8 bases between the germline ends. CDR1 and CDR2 from the germline V gene are SGHKS and YYEKEE (reference sequence).

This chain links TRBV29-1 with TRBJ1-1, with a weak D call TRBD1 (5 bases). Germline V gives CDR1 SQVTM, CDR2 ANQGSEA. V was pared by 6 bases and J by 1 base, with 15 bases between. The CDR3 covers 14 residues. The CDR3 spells CSVGRRVTNTEAFF. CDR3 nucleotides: TGCAGCGTCGGACGCAGGGTTACGAACACTGAAGCTTTCTTT.

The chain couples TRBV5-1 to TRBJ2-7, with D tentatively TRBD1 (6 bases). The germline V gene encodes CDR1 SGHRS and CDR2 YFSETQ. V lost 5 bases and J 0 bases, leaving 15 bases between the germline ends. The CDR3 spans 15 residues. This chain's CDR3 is CASRRGTLSSYEQYF. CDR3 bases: TGCGCCAGCAGACGAGGGACACTGAGCTCCTACGAGCAGTACTTC.

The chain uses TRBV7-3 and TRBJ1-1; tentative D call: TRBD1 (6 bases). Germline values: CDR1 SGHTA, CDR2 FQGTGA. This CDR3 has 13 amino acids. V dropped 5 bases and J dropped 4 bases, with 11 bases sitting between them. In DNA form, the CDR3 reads TGTGCCAGCAGCCCCGTAGGGGGCACTGAAGCTTTCTTT. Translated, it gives CASSPVGGTEAFF.